Listed here are 8 T cell receptor beta chains from one sample, sequenced in a study of T cell responses to AZD1222 COVID-19 vaccine. Clones were read by immunoSEQ multiplex PCR, and TCRdb kept only the in-frame ones, dropping some. The sample includes about 110,000 clones, 94% seen only once; the top ten take about 3.1%. The sample here was peripheral blood, taken 28 days after the second AZD1222 dose. These receptors originate from an adult who received the AZD1222 COVID-19 vaccine.

The chain couples TRBV6-5 to TRBJ1-1, with 7 bases lining up with TRBD1. Germline CDR1 is MNHEY and CDR2 is SVGAGI. J gave up 0 bases and V 6 bases, and 7 bases lay outside the gene matches. This CDR3 comprises 15 residues. DNA of the CDR3: TGTGCCAGCAGCCGTGGAGGGGGCTTGAACACTGAAGCTTTCTTT. Translating it yields CASSRGGGLNTEAFF.

The chain employs TRBV5-1 and TRBJ1-1; perhaps TRBD1 as D (5 bases). V gave up 0 bases and J gave up 1 base, with 10 bases separating them. This CDR3 comprises 15 residues. Per the germline V gene, CDR1 is SGHRS and CDR2 is YFSETQ. In nucleotides, the CDR3 is TGCGCCAGCAGCTTGGCGGCCGGGGGGAACACTGAAGCTTTCTTT. Amino acids: CASSLAAGGNTEAFF. Supplemented by reference TRBV5-1 and TRBJ1-1, the full variable domain reads KAGVTQTPRYLIKTRGQQVTLSCSPISGHRSVSWYQQTPGQGLQFLFEYFSETQRNKGNFPGRFSGRQFSNSRSEMNVSTLELGDSALYLCASSLAAGGNTEAFFGQGTRLTVV.

This sequence joins TRBV3-1 (or the pseudogene TRBV3-2) and TRBJ1-2; D might be TRBD1 (5 bases). V lost 4 bases to trimming and J lost 8 bases, with 11 bases between them. The V gene's germline CDR1 is LGHDT and CDR2 YNNKEL (reference sequence). The CDR3 length is 12 residues. Here the CDR3 reads CASSPARGGYTF. The CDR3 coding sequence is TGTGCCAGCAGCCCAGCCCGGGGCGGCTACACCTTC.

This rearrangement joins TRBV10-3 to TRBJ1-1; D gene unclear. Germline values: CDR1 ENHRY, CDR2 SYGVKD. The V gene lost 6 bases and the J gene lost 2 bases, with 7 bases spanning the gap. CDR3 length: 12 residues. The CDR3 loop reads CAISKLNTEAFF. Written as DNA, the CDR3 is TGTGCCATCAGCAAACTTAACACTGAAGCTTTCTTT.

The chain has TRBV18 and TRBJ1-4; 9 bases are shared with TRBD1. The trim removed 6 bases at V and 3 bases at J, leaving 11 bases unmatched. Germline CDR1 and CDR2: KGHSH and LQKENI. The CDR3 contains 17 residues. As DNA, the CDR3 is TGTGCCAGCTCCCGGATACAGGGGGCGTCGTCTAATGAAAAACTGTTTTTT. Its protein product is CASSRIQGASSNEKLFF.

This rearrangement joins TRBV5-1 to TRBJ1-1, with TRBD1 matching 9 bases. Trimming took 1 base from V and 0 from J; bases not matched to a gene: 7. Germline V gene sequence: CDR1 SGHRS, CDR2 YFSETQ. The CDR3 consists of 17 residues. DNA for the CDR3: TGCGCCAGCAGCTTGTCACAGGGGGCAGGCATGAACACTGAAGCTTTCTTT. The encoded protein is CASSLSQGAGMNTEAFF.

The V gene is TRBV4-1, the J gene TRBJ1-2, with D hard to call. V was shortened by 0 bases and J by 7 bases, with 15 bases between the two germline ends. The CDR3 is 15 residues long. Germline V gene lookup returns CDR1 MGHRA and CDR2 YSYEKL. CDR3 in amino acids: CASSQDPGPTRGYTF. CDR3 coding DNA: TGCGCCAGCAGCCAAGATCCAGGACCCACTCGTGGCTACACCTTC.

The chain is built from TRBV12-3 or TRBV12-4 and TRBJ2-5, with 8 bases fitting TRBD2. J was trimmed by 7 bases and V by 7 bases; bases with no gene match: 8. CDR3 length: 13 amino acids. The chain's CDR3 is CASTDGLAGTQYF. The CDR3 DNA sequence: TGTGCCAGCACTGATGGGCTAGCGGGGACCCAGTACTTC.